The following is a T cell receptor beta chain sequence with its context. Antigen specificity is unknown. This sample is drawn from a study of cytomegalovirus exposure and HLA in healthy donors. A multiplex PCR was run with 60 Vbeta primers and 13 Jbeta primers. TCRdb keeps only in-frame clones here, not all; method: immunoSEQ multiplex PCR. Of about 100,000 clones detected, about 79% appear once; the ten largest clones hold under 5%. Study observations and caveats: Most subjects' HLA-A and HLA-B alleles were reportedly predicted from TCR beta sequences.

The origin of this receptor is a female donor in good health and CMV-seropositive. Sequenced input: PBMCs.

The DNA of the CDR3 is TGTGCCAGCAGGTCGCCGGAGAGTCAGCCCCAGCATTTT. It codes for CASRSPESQPQHF. This chain connects TRBV6-1 to TRBJ1-5, with D hard to call. The CDR3 length is 13 residues. CDR1 is MNHNS and CDR2 is SASEGT in the germline V gene. Trimming took 6 bases from V and 6 from J, leaving 12 bases between them.